Listed below are T cell receptor beta chains from one sample, sequenced in a study of siplizumab effects on memory and regulatory T cells. Profiled with immunoSEQ multiplex PCR; TCRdb holds only in-frame clones, not every one. Among approximately 100,000 clones listed, more than 85% were seen once. Sequenced: CD4+ T cells sorted from blood. The receptors here all came from a human donor in good health. Some clones in this sample may be carry-over from other donors' samples. Both conserved end residues are part of each CDR3. D genes are given only for firm matches. Not all rows give a size; the values are once, few, many and, for expanded clones, a class.

j_call clone_size cdr3_length d_call v_call cdr3_aa cdr3_nt
TRBJ2-2 - 14 - TRBV7-3 CASSSGANTGELFF TGTGCCAGCAGCTCTGGCGCGAACACCGGGGAGCTGTTTTTT
TRBJ2-7 - 15 TRBD2 TRBV11-3 CASSPGLAGVNEQYF TGTGCCAGCAGCCCGGGACTAGCGGGAGTAAACGAGCAGTACTTC
TRBJ2-7 - 16 TRBD1 TRBV18 CASSPAGTGGGYEQYF TGTGCCAGCTCACCAGCCGGGACAGGGGGCGGGTACGAGCAGTACTTC
TRBJ1-1 - 16 - TRBV28 CASSPFRGLENTEAFF TGTGCCAGCAGTCCTTTTCGGGGGTTAGAGAACACTGAAGCTTTCTTT
TRBJ1-2 - 13 TRBD1 TRBV15 CATSGGQFYGYTF TGTGCCACCAGCGGGGGACAGTTCTATGGCTACACCTTC
TRBJ2-7 - 17 TRBD2 TRBV15 CATSRGIAGRTAYEQYF TGTGCCACCAGCAGAGGGATAGCGGGACGAACAGCCTACGAGCAGTACTTC
TRBJ2-7 - 15 TRBD2 TRBV27 CASSSRLAGPYEQYF TGTGCCAGCAGTTCCAGACTAGCGGGACCCTACGAGCAGTACTTC
TRBJ2-5 - 15 TRBD2 TRBV19 CASSNLAGGPKTQYF TGTGCCAGTAGTAATCTAGCGGGAGGCCCGAAGACCCAGTACTTC
TRBJ2-2 - 13 - TRBV6-5 CASSYGQTGELFF TGTGCCAGCAGTTACGGACAGACCGGGGAGCTGTTTTTT
TRBJ2-7 - 12 - TRBV29-1 CSVGRGSYEQYF TGCAGCGTTGGTAGGGGCTCCTACGAGCAGTACTTC
TRBJ1-1 - 14 - TRBV5-1 CASSLAGGGTEAFF TGCGCCAGCAGCTTGGCGGGGGGCGGAACTGAAGCTTTCTTT
TRBJ2-1 - 16 - TRBV7-3 CASSLNPTATYNEQFF TGTGCCAGCAGCTTAAATCCAACGGCAACCTACAATGAGCAGTTCTTC
TRBJ2-1 - 14 - TRBV28 CASSRMDIYNEQFF TGTGCCAGCAGCCGAATGGACATCTACAATGAGCAGTTCTTC
TRBJ2-2 - 15 - TRBV19 CASSRGQGNTGELFF TGTGCCAGTAGTCGAGGGCAGGGGAACACCGGGGAGCTGTTTTTT
TRBJ2-2 - 17 - TRBV23-1 CASSQSGSGVVPGELFF TGCGCCAGCAGTCAATCGGGTTCGGGAGTCGTCCCCGGGGAGCTGTTTTTT
TRBJ2-2 - 13 - TRBV18 CASSPSNTGELFF TGTGCCAGCTCACCAAGCAACACCGGGGAGCTGTTTTTT
TRBJ2-2 - 13 TRBD2 TRBV5-6 CASSRGGPGELFF TGTGCCAGCAGCCGGGGGGGTCCCGGGGAGCTGTTTTTT
TRBJ1-4 - 12 - TRBV6-5 CATRRGLEKLFF TGTGCCACACGAAGAGGGTTAGAAAAACTGTTTTTT
TRBJ2-7 - 14 - TRBV4-1 CASSQVAHSYEQYF TGCGCCAGCAGCCAGGTAGCACACTCCTACGAGCAGTACTTC
TRBJ2-1 - 18 TRBD2 TRBV12-5 CASGLWGVSGRARNEQFF TGTGCTAGTGGTTTATGGGGGGTATCCGGGAGGGCCCGGAATGAGCAGTTCTTC
TRBJ2-7 once 12 - TRBV7-9 CASSSTGYEQYF TGTGCCAGCAGCTCAACAGGGTACGAGCAGTACTTC
TRBJ1-1 once 19 - TRBV7-9 CASSLVFIPRQAMNTEAFF TGTGCCAGCAGCTTAGTCTTCATCCCTCGACAGGCGATGAACACTGAAGCTTTCTTT
TRBJ2-1 - 15 TRBD1 TRBV6-1 CASRDRDRAYNEQFF TGTGCCAGCAGAGACCGGGACAGGGCTTACAATGAGCAGTTCTTC
TRBJ2-6 once 14 - TRBV12-5 CASGSLVGANVLTF TGTGCTAGTGGTTCGTTGGTCGGGGCCAACGTCCTGACTTTC
TRBJ2-3 - 15 - TRBV7-8 CASSLAGRPWDTQYF TGTGCCAGCAGCTTAGCCGGTCGGCCGTGGGATACGCAGTATTTT
TRBJ2-7 - 14 TRBD2 TRBV2 CASTLASGSFEQYF TGTGCCAGCACGTTAGCTAGCGGGAGCTTCGAGCAGTACTTC
TRBJ1-1 - 17 - TRBV2 CASSEALGRAANTEAFF TGTGCCAGCAGTGAAGCGCTTGGCAGGGCGGCGAACACTGAAGCTTTCTTT
TRBJ1-3 once 15 - TRBV28 CASGGAGVIGNTIYF TGTGCCAGCGGTGGGGCTGGGGTTATCGGAAACACCATATATTTT
TRBJ1-4 - 17 TRBD1 TRBV7-9 CASSSTGQGGLGEKLFF TGTGCCAGCAGCTCCACGGGACAGGGGGGGCTTGGGGAAAAACTGTTTTTT
TRBJ2-5 - 14 - TRBV6-1 CASSESRGQETQYF TGTGCCAGCAGTGAAAGTCGGGGGCAAGAGACCCAGTACTTC
TRBJ1-3 - 14 - TRBV9 CASSPQRRGNTIYF TGTGCCAGCAGCCCCCAGCGGAGGGGAAACACCATATATTTT
TRBJ1-2 - 12 TRBD1 TRBV27 CARGDREYGYTF TGTGCCAGGGGGGACAGGGAGTATGGCTACACCTTC
TRBJ1-1 - 19 TRBD1 TRBV28 CASSFLFPRGRRKNTEAFF TGTGCCAGCAGTTTTTTATTCCCCAGGGGGCGAAGGAAGAACACTGAAGCTTTCTTT
TRBJ1-1 - 14 - TRBV6-5 CASSYSGGTTEAFF TGTGCCAGCAGTTACTCGGGAGGGACCACTGAAGCTTTCTTT
TRBJ2-2 once 14 - TRBV19 CASSITGNTGELFF TGTGCCAGTAGTATCACAGGGAACACCGGGGAGCTGTTTTTT
TRBJ1-4 - 14 - TRBV29-1 CSVVYTGANEKLFF TGCAGCGTTGTTTATACGGGAGCCAATGAAAAACTGTTTTTT
TRBJ1-3 - 14 - TRBV5-1 CASSLIGGENTIYF TGCGCCAGCAGCTTGATAGGAGGGGAAAACACCATATATTTT
TRBJ1-1 - 11 - TRBV6-5 CASSYSTEAFF TGTGCCAGCAGTTACTCTACGGAAGCTTTCTTT
TRBJ1-1 - 14 - TRBV19 CASSPMPMNTEAFF TGTGCCAGTAGTCCTATGCCGATGAACACTGAAGCTTTCTTT
TRBJ1-2 once 16 - TRBV6-5 CASSYHSRDSSYGYTF TGTGCCAGCAGTTACCATTCTAGGGACTCGAGCTATGGCTACACCTTC
TRBJ2-1 - 13 - TRBV29-1 CSVEPSAHNEQFF TGCAGCGTTGAGCCTAGCGCTCACAATGAGCAGTTCTTC